This T cell receptor (beta chain) emerged from a study of blood T cell repertoires in COVID-19. Whole-study context: COVID-19 samples collected from the United States, Italy and Spain covered acute and convalescent phases. T cells, B-cell-depleted T cells, or PBMCs supplied cDNA or gDNA.

Data came from immunoSEQ multiplex PCR; TCRdb stores just in-frame clones and leaves some out. This table holds 200,000 to 300,000 clones, 75% to 90% found once. The CDR3 contains 17 residues. Germline V lookup: CDR1 LGHDT, CDR2 YNNKEL (reference sequence). Trimming stripped 1 base from V and 0 bases from J, with 15 bases between. Source material: peripheral blood. The TCR sequence derives from a man aged 40-49 years with acute or convalescent COVID-19. The gene calls are TRBV3-1 (or the pseudogene TRBV3-2) and TRBJ1-1, with D maybe TRBD1 (6 bases). The CDR3 loop reads CASSQVPGARMNTEAFF. The CDR3 DNA is TGTGCCAGCAGCCAAGTTCCAGGGGCCCGTATGAACACTGAAGCTTTCTTT.